This is a list of T cell receptor beta chains from one sample in a study of CD8 T cells in Susac syndrome. TCRdb independently ran MiXCR on the immunoSEQ multiplex PCR reads; one entry per CDR3 protein. The profile shows 200,000 or so distinct CDR3 sequences, 90% to 95% of them singletons. What was sequenced was CD4+ T cells from PBMCs. Receptor source: a human donor with multiple sclerosis. The CDR3 runs from the conserved cysteine through the conserved F or W. A D gene is named only where the DNA matches it firmly. The size entry is marked missing in some rows and otherwise reads once, few, many or a size class.

V gene	clone size	J gene	D gene	CDR3 DNA	CDR3 protein
TRBV5-4	-	TRBJ2-7	-	TGTGCCAACAGTCGGGGAGGCCAGAATTACGAGCAGTACTTC	CANSRGGQNYEQYF
TRBV4-1	-	TRBJ2-1	TRBD1	TGCGCCAGCAGCCATGACCGGGACAGGGGGCTTAGTGAGCAGTTCTTC	CASSHDRDRGLSEQFF
TRBV20-1	-	TRBJ1-5	-	TGCAGTGCCGGGGGGGGGAGCAATCAGCCCCAGCATTTT	CSAGGGSNQPQHF
TRBV15	-	TRBJ1-6	-	TGTGCCACCAGCAGGGAGGACGGGTATAATTCACCCCTCCACTTT	CATSREDGYNSPLHF
TRBV20-1	-	TRBJ2-3	-	TGCAGTGCTAGGTCGACACTAGGCGCAGATACGCAGTATTTT	CSARSTLGADTQYF
TRBV6-5	-	TRBJ2-6	-	TGTGCCAGCAGTTTCCCCGGGGGGGCCAACGTCCTGACTTTC	CASSFPGGANVLTF
TRBV3-1	-	TRBJ1-5	TRBD1	TGTGCCAGCAGCCACACGGACAGGTATCAGCCCCAGCATTTT	CASSHTDRYQPQHF
TRBV9	-	TRBJ1-1	-	TGTGCCAGCAGCGTAGGGCCGGGATTGAACACTGAAGCTTTCTTT	CASSVGPGLNTEAFF
TRBV20-1	once	TRBJ1-2	-	TGCAGTGCTAGAGCGCTCGACACGAACTATGGCTACACCTTC	CSARALDTNYGYTF
TRBV6-5	-	TRBJ2-7	TRBD2	TGTGCCAGCAGTTACTCCTTTAGCGGGCTCCTTCCGGAGCAGTACTTC	CASSYSFSGLLPEQYF
TRBV30	-	TRBJ2-7	-	TGTGCCTGGAGAAGAGGTGGAGGGACCCACGAGCAGTACTTC	CAWRRGGGTHEQYF
TRBV3-1	-	TRBJ2-3	-	TGTGCCAGCAGCCCGGGACTGAGCACAGATACGCAGTATTTT	CASSPGLSTDTQYF
TRBV20-1	-	TRBJ2-1	-	TGCAGTGCTAGACGAGCTGAGCAGTTCTTC	CSARRAEQFF
TRBV5-4	few	TRBJ2-5	TRBD1	TGTGCCAGCAGCTTGGGGACAGGGACCCAAGAGACCCAGTACTTC	CASSLGTGTQETQYF
TRBV3-1	-	TRBJ2-7	-	TGTGCCAGTCAAATCTCATCCTTAGGGGAGCAGTACTTC	CASQISSLGEQYF
TRBV7-3	-	TRBJ1-1	TRBD1	TGTGCCAGCACCCTCGGGACAGGAGCGAACACTGAAGCTTTCTTT	CASTLGTGANTEAFF
TRBV29-1	-	TRBJ2-7	TRBD1	TGCAGCGTTGGAAGGACAGGTTCCTACGAGCAGTACTTC	CSVGRTGSYEQYF
TRBV6-1	-	TRBJ2-7	-	TGTGCCAGCAATCCCCGGACGACCTACGAGCAGTACTTC	CASNPRTTYEQYF
TRBV7-3	-	TRBJ2-1	-	TGTGCCAGCAGCCCTACTGTTGGTTCTCTATCCCAGTTCTTC	CASSPTVGSLSQFF
TRBV5-1	-	TRBJ1-6	TRBD1	TGCGCCAGTGGAGGGACAGGGGAATCACCCCTCCACTTT	CASGGTGESPLHF
TRBV20-1	-	TRBJ1-2	-	TGCAGTGCTCACCTCCAGGGAAATAACTATGGCTACACCTTC	CSAHLQGNNYGYTF
TRBV5-6	-	TRBJ2-5	-	TGTGCCAGCAGCAGGCCATGGGACACCGAGACCCAGTACTTC	CASSRPWDTETQYF
TRBV20-1	-	TRBJ2-3	-	TGCAGTGCCGCCCCCGGGGATACGCAGTATTTT	CSAAPGDTQYF
TRBV7-8	-	TRBJ2-7	-	TGTGCCAGCAGCTTAGTGGGATCAGCCTACTCCTACGAGCAGTACTTC	CASSLVGSAYSYEQYF
TRBV20-1	-	TRBJ2-4	-	TGCAGTGCTAGAGTGCAAGCCGGAAACATTCAGTACTTC	CSARVQAGNIQYF
TRBV24-1	once	TRBJ2-5	-	TGTGCCACCAGTGATTGGGGAAAAGAGACCCAGTACTTC	CATSDWGKETQYF
TRBV2	-	TRBJ2-5	-	TGTGCCAGCAGAAAGGGGGACGGGCACGGGATGGAGACCCAGTACTTC	CASRKGDGHGMETQYF
TRBV12-3/TRBV12-4	-	TRBJ2-1	TRBD2	TGTGCCAGCAGTCCCGAACTAGCGAGCTCCTACAATGAGCAGTTCTTC	CASSPELASSYNEQFF
TRBV27	-	TRBJ1-6	-	TGTGCCAGCAGCTTGGGAGAGTCCTATAATTCACCCCTCCACTTT	CASSLGESYNSPLHF
TRBV29-1	-	TRBJ2-5	-	TGCAGCGTCCGTTGGGGAGGAGAGACCCAGTACTTC	CSVRWGGETQYF
TRBV20-1	-	TRBJ1-1	-	TGCAGTGCTAGAGATCCCATAAGCTCTATCGCTGAAGCTTTCTTT	CSARDPISSIAEAFF
TRBV6-5	-	TRBJ1-2	-	TGTGCCAGCAGGCCGTCGCGGGGATCTAACTATGGCTACACCTTC	CASRPSRGSNYGYTF
TRBV12-5	-	TRBJ2-5	-	TGTGCTAGTGCCCCAGGGGCCGCCGTGTGGGAGACCCAGTACTTC	CASAPGAAVWETQYF
TRBV7-6	-	TRBJ2-1	-	TGTGCCAGCAGCCAAGACAGATACAATGAGCAGTTCTTC	CASSQDRYNEQFF
TRBV5-4	-	TRBJ2-2	TRBD1	TGTGCCAGCAGCCCAGGGGGAAACACCGGGGAGCTGTTTTTT	CASSPGGNTGELFF
TRBV2	-	TRBJ2-1	-	TGTGCCAGCAGTGAAGAAACAGGTTTCAATGAGCAGTTCTTC	CASSEETGFNEQFF
TRBV24-1	-	TRBJ2-1	TRBD1	TGTGCCACCAGTCGCGGGACAGGCCTTTTTGATGAGCAGTTCTTC	CATSRGTGLFDEQFF
TRBV3-1	-	TRBJ1-5	-	TGTGCCAGCAGCCTAGCGCATCAGCCCCAGCATTTT	CASSLAHQPQHF
TRBV27	-	TRBJ1-1	-	TGTGCCAGCAGAGTCCCAGACCACACTGAAGCTTTCTTT	CASRVPDHTEAFF
TRBV9	-	TRBJ1-2	TRBD1	TGTGCCAGCACGCCGGGACAGGGGAACTATGGCTACACCTTC	CASTPGQGNYGYTF
TRBV12-3/TRBV12-4	-	TRBJ2-6	-	TGTGCCAGCAGTCCCGACAGCTCTGGGGCCAACGTCCTGACTTTC	CASSPDSSGANVLTF
TRBV10-3	-	TRBJ2-5	TRBD2	TGTGCCATCGGGGGTTATAGCGGGTTACGAGAGACCCAGTACTTC	CAIGGYSGLRETQYF
TRBV20-1	-	TRBJ2-7	-	TGCAGTGCTAGTGAGAGCACCTACGAGCAGTACTTC	CSASESTYEQYF
TRBV4-1	-	TRBJ2-7	TRBD1	TGCGCCAGCAGCCACGCGGCGGGACAGGGTATCTACGAGCAGTACTTC	CASSHAAGQGIYEQYF
TRBV11-1	-	TRBJ2-1	-	TGTGCCAGCAGCTTATGGGCAGGTGGTTCTTACAATGAGCAGTTCTTC	CASSLWAGGSYNEQFF
TRBV20-1	-	TRBJ1-2	-	TGCAGTGCCGCGACAGAGCACTATGGCTACACCTTC	CSAATEHYGYTF
TRBV29-1	-	TRBJ2-3	-	TGCAGCGTTGAGCCCGTTAGGGTCGGATTGGCAGATACGCAGTATTTT	CSVEPVRVGLADTQYF
TRBV4-1	once	TRBJ2-6	-	TGCGCCAGCAGCCAAAGAACTTCTGGGGCCAACGTCCTGACTTTC	CASSQRTSGANVLTF
TRBV20-1	-	TRBJ1-1	-	TGCAGTGCTAGAGAATCAGTGAACACTGAAGCTTTCTTT	CSARESVNTEAFF
TRBV5-4	-	TRBJ2-2	-	TGTGCCAGCAGCCCGAAGACAACGAACACCGGGGAGCTGTTTTTT	CASSPKTTNTGELFF
TRBV7-2	-	TRBJ2-1	-	TGTGCCACCAGGCGGCTAGCGAGGTTCTACAATGAGCAGTTCTTC	CATRRLARFYNEQFF
TRBV12-3/TRBV12-4	-	TRBJ2-1	-	TGTGCCAGCAGTTTAACTACCTACAATGAGCAGTTCTTC	CASSLTTYNEQFF
TRBV5-1	-	TRBJ1-5	TRBD1	TGCGCCAGCAGCGCGGGGACAGTCCCCAATCAGCCCCAGCATTTT	CASSAGTVPNQPQHF
TRBV29-1	-	TRBJ1-5	TRBD1	TGCAGCGTCTCCGAACAACAGGGGGGGGATCAGCCCCAGCATTTT	CSVSEQQGGDQPQHF
TRBV20-1	-	TRBJ2-2	TRBD2	TGCAGTGCGCCGTATGCCGCCGGGAGGGGCACCGGGGAGCTGTTTTTT	CSAPYAAGRGTGELFF